This passage covers 24 T cell receptor beta chains from one sample sequenced in a study of blood T cell repertoires in COVID-19. Sequencing was performed with immunoSEQ multiplex PCR; in TCRdb, only in-frame clones are kept and a portion is missing. Among under 95,000 clones, about 88% were seen once, and the ten largest hold approximately 45%. Sequenced input: peripheral blood. These receptor sequences come from a human donor in a cohort sampled during active COVID-19.

This sequence joins TRBV3-1 (or the pseudogene TRBV3-2) and TRBJ2-7; 7 bases are shared with TRBD2. Germline V gene data show CDR1 as LGHDT and CDR2 as YNNKEL (reference sequence). V lost 1 base and J lost 4; bases outside the gene matches: 4. The CDR3 has 14 residues. CDR3 coding DNA: TGTGCCAGCAGCCAAGGGGGACTATCTTACGAGCAGTACTTC. Encoded protein: CASSQGGLSYEQYF.

The J gene is TRBJ1-1, the V gene TRBV9; 8 bases match TRBD1. The CDR3 covers 15 residues. V trimming: 0 bases; J trimming: 2 bases; junction bases outside the gene matches: 3. Germline V gives CDR1 SGDLS, CDR2 YYNGEE. The CDR3 DNA reads TGTGCCAGCAGCGTAGGCGGACAGGGCAACACTGAAGCTTTCTTT. Residues: CASSVGGQGNTEAFF.

The chain carries TRBV2 and TRBJ1-2; the match to TRBD1 covers 8 bases. CDR1 SNHLY and CDR2 FYNNEI come from the germline V gene. CDR3 size: 12 residues. Germline trimming cut 9 bases from V and 4 bases from J; bases unmatched to any gene: 4. CDR3 region: CASRDRSYGYTF. CDR3 sequence (DNA): TGTGCCAGTCGGGACAGGAGCTATGGCTACACCTTC.

This clone appeared a few times. The rearrangement links TRBV19 to TRBJ2-2, with TRBD2 as a possible D gene (6 bases). Deletions cut 3 bases from V and 0 bases from J, with 8 bases between. This CDR3 region has 15 residues. CDR1 and CDR2 (germline): LNHDA, SQIVND (reference sequence). CDR3 coding DNA: TGTGCCAGTAGTATTAGCGGTACGAACACCGGGGAGCTGTTTTTT. This sequence encodes CASSISGTNTGELFF.

The chain is built from TRBV11-3 and TRBJ1-3, with TRBD1 matching 11 bases. V shed 8 bases and J 0 bases; nucleotides not matched to a gene: 3. Germline V gene sequence: CDR1 SGHNT, CDR2 YENEEA. CDR3 length equals 15 residues. The CDR3 bases are TGTGCCAGCGGACAGGGGGCCCTCTCTGGAAACACCATATATTTT. This encodes CASGQGALSGNTIYF.

The J gene is TRBJ1-1, the V gene TRBV11-2; D perhaps matches TRBD1 (6 bases). Trimming cost V 4 bases and J 4 bases, with 13 bases left between them. The CDR3 spans 14 residues. Germline loops: CDR1 SGHAT, CDR2 FQNNGV. CDR3 protein: CASSSTGRGTEAFF. The CDR3 nucleotides read TGTGCCAGCAGCTCGACAGGTCGGGGCACTGAAGCTTTCTTT. The full variable domain, completed using reference TRBV11-2 and TRBJ1-1, is EAGVAQSPRYKIIEKRQSVAFWCNPISGHATLYWYQQILGQGPKLLIQFQNNGVVDDSQLPKDRFSAERLKGVDSTLKIQPAKLEDSAVYLCASSSTGRGTEAFFGQGTRLTVV.

In DNA, the CDR3 is TGTGCCAGCTTTGGCGGGAACACAGATACGCAGTATTTT. It codes for CASFGGNTDTQYF. The chain recombines TRBV27 with TRBJ2-3; a possible D gene is TRBD2 (6 bases). This CDR3 is built from 13 residues. V lost 8 bases to trimming and J lost 2 bases, with 11 bases between them. Germline V CDR1 and CDR2: MNHEY, SMNVEV (reference sequence).

V is TRBV6-2 or TRBV6-3 and J is TRBJ2-1; 9 nucleotides agree with TRBD2. Trimming cost V 4 bases and J 3 bases; bases outside gene matches: 4. Germline V gene lookup returns CDR1 MNHEY and CDR2 SVGEGT. The CDR3 runs to 15 residues. The CDR3 region has the DNA TGTGCCAGCAGTTTAGCGGGAGTAAACTACAATGAGCAGTTCTTC. Translation gives CASSLAGVNYNEQFF.

The V and J genes are TRBV9 and TRBJ2-1, with no clear D. The ends were cut back, 4 bases at V and 8 bases at J, with 13 bases in the middle. From germline, CDR1 is SGDLS and CDR2 YYNGEE. The CDR3 runs to 13 residues. This chain's CDR3 is CASSPTSVHEQFF. The CDR3 coding sequence is TGTGCCAGCAGCCCTACCTCGGTCCATGAGCAGTTCTTC.

The rearrangement joins TRBV18 to TRBJ2-5; D gene uncertain. The V and J ends lost 3 bases and 5 bases respectively, with 19 bases between them. Germline assignment: CDR1 KGHSH and CDR2 LQKENI. CDR3 length: 16 amino acids. CDR3 sequence: CASSPPRSSLLETQYF. The DNA for the CDR3 is TGTGCCAGCTCACCGCCCCGGAGTAGCCTTTTGGAGACCCAGTACTTC. Full variable domain (rest looked up from reference TRBV18 and TRBJ2-5): NAGVMQNPRHLVRRRGQEARLRCSPMKGHSHVYWYRQLPEEGLKFMVYLQKENIIDESGMPKERFSAEFPKEGPSILRIQQVVRGDSAAYFCASSPPRSSLLETQYFGPGTRLLVL.

This chain uses TRBV7-2 with TRBJ2-2; D unclear. Germline CDR1 and CDR2: SGHTA and FQGNSA. V was pared by 3 bases and J by 3 bases, with 5 bases between. CDR3 size: 13 residues. This chain's CDR3 is CASSFMYTGELFF. The CDR3, as DNA: TGTGCCAGCAGCTTCATGTACACCGGGGAGCTGTTTTTT.

Only one count was recorded for this clone. V gene TRBV9 combines with J gene TRBJ2-1, with 7 bases identical to TRBD2. This CDR3 has 15 amino acids. The germline CDR1 and CDR2 sequences are SGDLS and YYNGEE. Trimming cost V 1 base and J 6 bases; bases outside gene matches: 7. CDR3 nucleotide sequence: TGTGCCAGCAGCGTAACGCGGGAGCAGGGCAATGAGCAGTTCTTC. Its translation is CASSVTREQGNEQFF.

V gene TRBV6-1 combines with J gene TRBJ1-5, with D perhaps TRBD1 (6 bases). V lost 2 bases and J lost 6, with 8 bases in between. The CDR3 spans 13 residues. The germline gives CDR1 MNHNS, CDR2 SASEGT. The CDR3 region has the DNA TGTGCCAGCAGTGAAATAGGGGGTCAGCCCCAGCATTTT. Translation: CASSEIGGQPQHF.

The rearrangement joins TRBV20-1 to TRBJ2-1, with 16 bases lining up with TRBD2. The CDR3 consists of 16 residues. CDR1 DFQATT and CDR2 SNEGSKA come from the germline V gene (reference sequence). The ends lost 3 bases at V and 7 bases at J; junction bases unmatched: 6. The CDR3 is CSASGPGLAGGNEQFF. The DNA for the CDR3 is TGCAGTGCTAGTGGGCCGGGACTAGCGGGAGGGAATGAGCAGTTCTTC.

V gene TRBV24-1 combines with J gene TRBJ1-1; no clear D. This CDR3 spans 12 amino acids. Germline assignment: CDR1 KGHDR and CDR2 SFDVKD. The V gene lost 3 bases and the J gene lost 7 bases, with 8 bases spanning the gap. The DNA for the CDR3 is TGTGCCACCAGTGATCCATCAGGTGAAGCTTTCTTT. Its protein is CATSDPSGEAFF.

This chain uses TRBV6-5 with TRBJ1-1; D might be TRBD1 (6 bases). Trimming stripped 8 bases from V and 2 bases from J, with 12 bases between. The CDR3 extends over 13 amino acids. The germline V gene encodes CDR1 MNHEY and CDR2 SVGAGI. The CDR3 DNA reads TGTGCCAGCCTTGGGGGGGCCAACACTGAAGCTTTCTTT. It codes for CASLGGANTEAFF.

The V gene is TRBV12-3 or TRBV12-4, the J gene TRBJ1-2; D may be TRBD1 (5 bases). This CDR3 is 12 amino acids long. V was trimmed by 5 bases and J by 3 bases, leaving 7 bases between them. This CDR3 reads CASSTTDYGYTF. CDR3 in DNA: TGTGCCAGCAGTACGACAGACTATGGCTACACCTTC.

V is TRBV5-1 and J is TRBJ1-3; D remains unclear. This CDR3 is 15 amino acids long. CDR1 and CDR2 (germline): SGHRS, YFSETQ. Trimming took 0 bases from V and 0 from J, leaving 7 bases between them. The CDR3 nucleotides read TGCGCCAGCAGCTTGGCCCCAGGCTCTGGAAACACCATATATTTT. Protein: CASSLAPGSGNTIYF.

V is TRBV9 and J is TRBJ2-1; TRBD2 is a possible D gene (6 bases). This CDR3 comprises 15 residues. Deletions cut 4 bases from V and 6 bases from J, with 17 bases between. From germline, CDR1 is SGDLS and CDR2 YYNGEE. CDR3 region: CASSLSRGAVNEQFF. CDR3 in DNA: TGTGCCAGCAGCCTGAGCCGCGGGGCCGTCAATGAGCAGTTCTTC.

The chain couples TRBV28 to TRBJ1-5; perhaps TRBD1 as D (5 bases). V lost 6 bases and J lost 11, with 17 bases in between. The germline V gene encodes CDR1 MDHEN and CDR2 SYDVKM. The CDR3 consists of 13 residues. The CDR3 spells CASSRGYLEAQHF. The DNA of the CDR3 is TGTGCCAGCAGCCGGGGGTACTTGGAAGCCCAGCATTTT.

The J gene is TRBJ2-5, the V gene TRBV7-2, with unresolved D. Germline V lookup: CDR1 SGHTA, CDR2 FQGNSA. The CDR3 has 14 residues. V lost 1 base and J 4 bases, leaving 10 bases between the germline ends. The CDR3 nucleotides read TGTGCCAGCAGCTTAGGGCAAACCCCAGAGACCCAGTACTTC. Translation gives CASSLGQTPETQYF.

The chain recombines TRBV25-1 with TRBJ2-7; 8 bases agree with TRBD1. The V and J ends lost 5 bases and 2 bases, in that order; junction bases with no gene match: 2. The germline gives CDR1 MGHDK, CDR2 SYGVNS. The CDR3 spans 13 residues. CDR3 amino acids: CASSRTGPYEQYF. CDR3 nucleotide sequence: TGTGCCAGCAGTCGGACAGGGCCCTACGAGCAGTACTTC.

The V call is TRBV27, the J call TRBJ2-3, with 9 positions matching TRBD2. The CDR3 runs 14 residues. The germline CDR1 and CDR2 sequences are MNHEY and SMNVEV (reference sequence). The J segment lost 3 bases and the V segment lost 8 bases, leaving 6 bases of the junction unmatched. CDR3 loop: CASGSTSGTDTQYF. CDR3 bases: TGTGCCAGCGGCTCTACTAGCGGGACAGATACGCAGTATTTT.

This chain connects TRBV5-1 to TRBJ2-3; possibly TRBD1 for D (6 bases). Trimming cost V 1 base and J 2 bases, with 14 bases left between them. The length of the CDR3 is 16 residues. Germline loops: CDR1 SGHRS, CDR2 YFSETQ. The CDR3 DNA is TGCGCCAGCAGCTTGCCGGGACACCAGATCACAGATACGCAGTATTTT. This gives the protein CASSLPGHQITDTQYF.